These 8 T cell receptor beta chains were all obtained from the same sample, sequenced in a study of cytomegalovirus exposure and HLA in healthy donors. The primer mix had 60 Vbeta and 13 Jbeta primers. Data came from immunoSEQ multiplex PCR; TCRdb stores just in-frame clones and leaves some out. This table has approximately 150,000 clones, over 60% appearing once. Sample: PBMCs. The receptor set was obtained from a woman aged 40 to 50 in good health and CMV-seronegative.

The J gene is TRBJ1-6, the V gene TRBV5-6; TRBD1 is a possible D gene (6 bases). Looked up from germline, CDR1 is SGHDT and CDR2 is YYEEEE. With 4 bases removed from V and 3 bases from J, the gap between germline ends came to 14 bases. The CDR3 sequence is 16 residues long. The CDR3 bases are TGTGCCAGCAGCAGTACAGGGTTTATCTATAATTCACCCCTCCACTTT. Translation gives CASSSTGFIYNSPLHF.

The genes are TRBV10-3 and TRBJ1-2; 9 bases agree with TRBD1. The V gene's germline CDR1 is ENHRY and CDR2 SYGVKD. CDR3 length: 16 amino acids. The J segment lost 5 bases and the V segment lost 6 bases, leaving 13 bases of the junction unmatched. The CDR3 region is CAIREGIGTGPYGYTF. The DNA for the CDR3 is TGTGCCATCAGGGAGGGAATCGGGACAGGGCCTTATGGCTACACCTTC.

The V call is TRBV6-6, the J call TRBJ1-1; D not certain. The CDR3 loop spans 14 amino acids. Germline values: CDR1 MNHNY, CDR2 SVGAGI (reference sequence). V dropped 2 bases and J dropped 8 bases, with 15 bases sitting between them. CDR3 residues: CASSYIGGDREAFF. Written as DNA, the CDR3 is TGTGCCAGCAGTTACATAGGCGGAGATAGAGAAGCTTTCTTT.

This clone was found a few times. V is TRBV6-1 and J is TRBJ1-1; TRBD1 aligns across 7 bases. This CDR3 is built from 13 residues. Germline values: CDR1 MNHNS, CDR2 SASEGT. J was trimmed by 3 bases and V by 6 bases; bases with no gene match: 4. CDR3 nucleotides: TGTGCCAGCAGGGGACAGTTTTACACTGAAGCTTTCTTT. It specifies CASRGQFYTEAFF.

The rearrangement joins TRBV15 to TRBJ1-1; TRBD1 matches 7 bases. Unmatched junction bases numbered 1, after V lost 0 bases and J lost 3 bases. Germline CDR1 LNHNV, CDR2 YYDKDF (reference sequence). The CDR3 totals 14 residues. CDR3 sequence (DNA): TGTGCCACCAGCAGAGACAGGGGGTACACTGAAGCTTTCTTT. It codes for CATSRDRGYTEAFF.

This chain joins TRBV7-9 and TRBJ1-2; 10 bases align to TRBD1. There are 14 residues in the CDR3. Germline V gives CDR1 SEHNR, CDR2 FQNEAQ (reference sequence). V lost 5 bases to trimming and J lost 6 bases; unmatched junction nucleotides: 6. The CDR3 reads CASSQGDRGHGYTF. Written as DNA, the CDR3 is TGTGCCAGCAGCCAGGGGGACAGGGGACATGGCTACACCTTC.

Concerning this clone itself: One junction end does not reproduce the germline sequence, and a read error may be involved. V and J are TRBV7-9 and TRBJ1-1; tentatively, D is TRBD1 (6 bases). Germline CDR1 reads SEHNR; CDR2 reads FQNEAQ (reference sequence). The CDR3 is made up of 11 amino acids. The chain's CDR3 is CSSSFDREAFF. As DNA, the CDR3 is TGTTCCAGCAGCTTTGACAGGGAAGCTTTCTTT.

The sample holds a few counts of this clone. The genes are TRBV28 and TRBJ1-1; 9 bases fit TRBD1. J lost 7 bases, V lost 5 bases, and 8 bases had no gene match. The CDR3 is 14 residues long. CDR1 MDHEN and CDR2 SYDVKM come from the germline V gene. CDR3 protein: CASSLGQGIDEAFF. CDR3 nucleotide sequence: TGTGCCAGCAGTCTAGGACAGGGGATCGATGAAGCTTTCTTT.